The clone carrying this T cell receptor (beta chain) was recorded a few times. Trimming removed 3 bases from V and 0 bases from J, with 17 bases in between. There are 17 residues in the CDR3. From germline, CDR1 is LNHDA and CDR2 SQIVND (reference sequence). Donors were drawn from the roughly 130-subject validation cohort, separate from the approximately 620-subject first cohort. These data are taken from a study of cytomegalovirus exposure and HLA in healthy donors. Sequencing used immunoSEQ multiplex PCR; TCRdb keeps in-frame clones, though not all of them. The profile shows fewer than 200,000 clones, roughly 90% of them singletons.

The J gene is TRBJ1-2, the V gene TRBV19, with D tentatively TRBD1 (5 bases). Sample: PBMCs. This receptor was taken from a man aged 18 to 29 in good health and CMV-seropositive. CDR3 loop: CASSIEKRGPANYGYTF. The DNA for the CDR3 is TGTGCCAGTAGTATTGAGAAAAGGGGCCCAGCTAACTATGGCTACACCTTC. The full variable domain, rest sourced from reference TRBV19 and TRBJ1-2, is DGGITQSPKYLFRKEGQNVTLSCEQNLNHDAMYWYRQDPGQGLRLIYYSQIVNDFQKGDIAEGYSVSREKKESFPLTVTSAQKNPTAFYLCASSIEKRGPANYGYTFGSGTRLTVV.